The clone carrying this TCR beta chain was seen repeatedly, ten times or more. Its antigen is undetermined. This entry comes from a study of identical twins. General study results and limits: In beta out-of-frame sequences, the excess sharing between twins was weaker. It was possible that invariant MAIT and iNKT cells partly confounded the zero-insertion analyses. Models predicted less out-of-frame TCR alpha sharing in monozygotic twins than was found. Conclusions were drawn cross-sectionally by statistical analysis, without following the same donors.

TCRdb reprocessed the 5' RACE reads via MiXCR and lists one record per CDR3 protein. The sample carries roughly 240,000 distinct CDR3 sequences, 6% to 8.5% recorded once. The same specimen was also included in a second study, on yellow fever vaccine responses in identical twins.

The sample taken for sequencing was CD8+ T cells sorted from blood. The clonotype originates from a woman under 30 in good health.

For the CDR3, the DNA is TGTGCCAGCAGTGGGACTAGCGGGAGTCACGAGCAGTACTTC. Amino acid sequence: CASSGTSGSHEQYF. The chain has TRBV12-3 or TRBV12-4 and TRBJ2-7; 14 bases are shared with TRBD2. The CDR3 spans 14 residues. The V segment lost 5 bases and the J segment 5 bases; nucleotides outside the gene matches: 2.